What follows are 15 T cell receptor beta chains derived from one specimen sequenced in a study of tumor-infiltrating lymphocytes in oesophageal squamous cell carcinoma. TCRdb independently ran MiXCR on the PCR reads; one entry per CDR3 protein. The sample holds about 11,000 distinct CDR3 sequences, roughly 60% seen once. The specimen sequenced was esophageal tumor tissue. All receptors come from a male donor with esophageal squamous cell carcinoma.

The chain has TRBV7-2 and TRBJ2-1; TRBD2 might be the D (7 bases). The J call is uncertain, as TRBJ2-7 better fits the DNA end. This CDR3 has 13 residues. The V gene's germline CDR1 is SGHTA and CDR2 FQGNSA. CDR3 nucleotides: TGTGCCAGCCGGGGGGCTAGCTCCTACGAGCAGTACTTC. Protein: CASRGASSYEQYF.

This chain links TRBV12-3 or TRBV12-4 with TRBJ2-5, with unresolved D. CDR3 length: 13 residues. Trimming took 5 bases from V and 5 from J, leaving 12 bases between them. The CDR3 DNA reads TGTGCCAGCAGTCCCCCGAATGAGGAGACCCAGTACTTC. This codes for CASSPPNEETQYF.

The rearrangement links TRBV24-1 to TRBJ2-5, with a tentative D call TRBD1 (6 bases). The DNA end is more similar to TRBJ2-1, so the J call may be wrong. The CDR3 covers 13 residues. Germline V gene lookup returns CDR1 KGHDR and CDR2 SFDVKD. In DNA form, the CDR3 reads TGTGCCACCAGTGAGGGGACACCGAAGAAGCAGTTCTTC. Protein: CATSEGTPKKQFF.

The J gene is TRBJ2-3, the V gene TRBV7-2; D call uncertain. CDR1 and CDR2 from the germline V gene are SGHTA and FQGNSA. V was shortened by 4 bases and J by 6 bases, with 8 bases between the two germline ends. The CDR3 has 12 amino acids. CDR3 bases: TGTGCCAGCAGCTCCTGGACGGATACGCAGTATTTT. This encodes CASSSWTDTQYF.

Here the CDR3 DNA reads TGTGCCAGCAGCGGACTAGCGTACTACAATGAGCAGTTCTTC. It translates to CASSGLAYYNEQFF. The rearrangement uses TRBV11-2 and TRBJ2-7; 9 nucleotides line up with TRBD2. The J call is in doubt because the DNA end fits TRBJ2-1 better. CDR3 size: 14 residues. Germline values: CDR1 SGHAT, CDR2 FQNNGV.

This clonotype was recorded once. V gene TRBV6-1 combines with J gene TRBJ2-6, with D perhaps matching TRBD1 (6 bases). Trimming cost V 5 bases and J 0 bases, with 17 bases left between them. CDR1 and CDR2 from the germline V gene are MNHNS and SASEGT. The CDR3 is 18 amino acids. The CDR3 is CASSYREVPYSGANVLTF. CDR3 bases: TGTGCCAGCAGTTACAGGGAAGTTCCCTACTCTGGGGCCAACGTCCTGACTTTC.

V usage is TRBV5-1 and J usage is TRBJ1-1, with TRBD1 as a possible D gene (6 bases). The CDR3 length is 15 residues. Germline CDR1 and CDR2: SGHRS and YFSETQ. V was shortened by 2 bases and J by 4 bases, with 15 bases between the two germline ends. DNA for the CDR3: TGCGCCAGCAGCTTAGGGGGGGCGGAGGTCACTGAAGCTTTCTTT. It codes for CASSLGGAEVTEAFF.

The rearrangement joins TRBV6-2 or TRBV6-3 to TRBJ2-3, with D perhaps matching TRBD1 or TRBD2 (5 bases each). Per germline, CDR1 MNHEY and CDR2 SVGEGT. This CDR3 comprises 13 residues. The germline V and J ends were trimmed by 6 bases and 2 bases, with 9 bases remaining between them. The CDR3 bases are TGTGCCAGCAGGAGGGACCCCACAGATACGCAGTATTTT. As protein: CASRRDPTDTQYF.

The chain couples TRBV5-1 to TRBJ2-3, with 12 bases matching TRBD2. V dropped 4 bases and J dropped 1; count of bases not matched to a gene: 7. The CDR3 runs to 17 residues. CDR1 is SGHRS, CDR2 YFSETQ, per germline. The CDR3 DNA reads TGCGCCAGCAGCCATTCCCGGACTAGCGGGGGCACAGATACGCAGTATTTT. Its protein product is CASSHSRTSGGTDTQYF.

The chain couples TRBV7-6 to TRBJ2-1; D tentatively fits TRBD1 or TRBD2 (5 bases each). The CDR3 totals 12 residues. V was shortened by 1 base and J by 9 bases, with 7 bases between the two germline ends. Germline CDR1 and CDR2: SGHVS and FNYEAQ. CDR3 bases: TGTGCCAGCAGCTTAGGTGGGACTGAGCAGTTCTTC. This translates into CASSLGGTEQFF.

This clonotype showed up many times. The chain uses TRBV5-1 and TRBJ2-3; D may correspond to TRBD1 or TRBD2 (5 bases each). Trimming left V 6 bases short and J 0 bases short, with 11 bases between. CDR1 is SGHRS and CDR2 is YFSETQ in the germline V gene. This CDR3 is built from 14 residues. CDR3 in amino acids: CASTLGDSTDTQYF. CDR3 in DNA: TGCGCCAGCACCCTGGGGGACAGCACAGATACGCAGTATTTT.

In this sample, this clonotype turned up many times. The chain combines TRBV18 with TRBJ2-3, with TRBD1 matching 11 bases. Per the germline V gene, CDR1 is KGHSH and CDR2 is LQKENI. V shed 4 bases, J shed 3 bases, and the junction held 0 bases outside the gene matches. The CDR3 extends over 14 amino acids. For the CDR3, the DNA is TGTGCCAGCTCACGGGACAGGGGGACAGATACGCAGTATTTT. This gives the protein CASSRDRGTDTQYF. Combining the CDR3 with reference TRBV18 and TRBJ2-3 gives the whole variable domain NAGVMQNPRHLVRRRGQEARLRCSPMKGHSHVYWYRQLPEEGLKFMVYLQKENIIDESGMPKERFSAEFPKEGPSILRIQQVVRGDSAAYFCASSRDRGTDTQYFGPGTRLTVL.

The CDR3 nucleotides are TGTGCCAGCAGTGAAATTAGCGGGGGGGCAAAGGAGCAGTTCTTC. Translation: CASSEISGGAKEQFF. V gene TRBV6-1 combines with J gene TRBJ2-7; 11 bases map to TRBD2. The closer fit of TRBJ2-1 to the DNA end suggests the J call may be wrong. This CDR3 comprises 15 residues. In germline, CDR1 is MNHNS, CDR2 SASEGT.

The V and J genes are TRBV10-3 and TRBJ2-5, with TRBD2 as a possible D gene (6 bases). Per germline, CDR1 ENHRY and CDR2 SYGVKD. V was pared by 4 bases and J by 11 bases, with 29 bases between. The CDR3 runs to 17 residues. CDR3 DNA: TGTGCCATCAGTGGTACTCTAGCGCCGAGCTCCTACAATGAGCAGTACTTC. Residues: CAISGTLAPSSYNEQYF.

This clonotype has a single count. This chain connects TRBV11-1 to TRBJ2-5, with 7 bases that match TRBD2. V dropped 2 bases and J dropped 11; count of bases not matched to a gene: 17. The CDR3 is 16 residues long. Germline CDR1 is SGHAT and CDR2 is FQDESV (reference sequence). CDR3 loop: CASSLQAGRGRNEQYF. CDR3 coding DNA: TGTGCCAGCAGCTTACAAGCGGGGAGAGGTAGGAATGAGCAGTACTTC.